The sequence of this TCR beta chain was determined in a study of control samples from healthy donors and cancer patients. This CDR3 is built from 15 residues. Germline V lookup: CDR1 SGHTA, CDR2 FQGNSA. V lost 4 bases to trimming and J lost 3 bases, with 14 bases between them. Libraries were prepared by immunoSEQ multiplex PCR; TCRdb keeps only in-frame clonotypes and omits some of them. This sample carries some 220,000 clones, just under 95% of them seen once, and the ten largest clones take more than 1.3%. V and J are TRBV7-2 and TRBJ2-3; the D gene is possibly TRBD1 (5 bases). The specimen was blood. The source of this sequence is a man aged 50 to 59 in good health. CDR3 amino acids: CASSSSATVTDTQYF. CDR3 bases: TGTGCCAGCAGCTCCTCCGCGACAGTAACAGATACGCAGTATTTT.